This T cell receptor beta chain was recorded in a study of regulatory T cells in long-lasting Graves disease. Findings of the study overall: Persistent Graves' patients had lower TCR diversity than newly diagnosed ones.

This clonotype was found a few times. The target antigen is unknown. CDR3 length: 15 amino acids. Germline CDR1 is DFQATT and CDR2 is SNEGSKA (reference sequence). V trimming: 2 bases; J trimming: 2 bases; junction bases outside the gene matches: 9. iRepertoire HTBI primers and Arm-PCR of CDR3 regions built TCR beta libraries. One entry per CDR3 protein, called by TCRdb with MiXCR from the multiplex PCR reads. The sample records under 450,000 distinct CDR3 sequences, 23% being singletons. Time point meaning: persistent/refractory GD, antithyroid drugs over 5 years with positive TRAb. Preparation of the TCR library used RNA extracted from PBMCs. Each patient gave approximately 8.1 milliliters of EDTA-anticoagulated peripheral blood.

The chain employs TRBV20-1 and TRBJ2-7; 7 positions match TRBD2. This clonotype was obtained from a female donor with Graves disease. Here the sequenced sample was peripheral blood mononuclear cells (PBMCs), taken when the disease was refractory, from a patient treated with antithyroid drugs. The CDR3 bases are TGCAGTGCTAGATCGGGCGGGAGCCCCCCCTACGAGCAGTACTTC. It yields the protein CSARSGGSPPYEQYF.